This entry features one TCR beta chain sequence. The antigen is not known. The sample comes from a study of early T cells in non-severe SARS-CoV-2 infection. About the study: Chains from this unsorted whole-blood bulk RNA could not be paired. The study, taken as a whole, reports: The study's VDJdb matching favored anti-spike CD8 responses and missed private and CD4 specificities.

cDNA molecules, individually, were tagged with unique molecular identifiers. From the 5' RACE reads, TCRdb called clonotypes with MiXCR, one entry per CDR3 protein. In the table there are tens of thousands of distinct CDR3 sequences, approximately 14% of which are singletons. The material sequenced was whole blood, taken at baseline. The sequence came from an adult who was a healthcare worker with PCR-confirmed SARS-CoV-2 infection or an uninfected control (not recorded which).

For the CDR3, the DNA is TGTGCCAGCAGCGTAGTCGGGGGAGGCGCTAGCACAGATACGCAGTATTTT. This translates into CASSVVGGGASTDTQYF. V is TRBV9 and J is TRBJ2-3, with TRBD2 as a possible D gene (6 bases). CDR3 length equals 17 residues. Per germline, CDR1 SGDLS and CDR2 YYNGEE. Trimming pared 0 bases from V and 0 bases from J, leaving 14 bases between.